This T cell receptor (beta chain) was recorded in a study of blood T cell repertoires in COVID-19. In the study overall: The cDNA or gDNA used as material had been derived from T cells, B-cell-depleted T cells, or PBMCs.

A COVID-19 case was met by exposed participants within 2 weeks before study entry. In the original workflow: Counts of nucleated cells, estimated from reference gene primer amplification, were obtained. The protocol was immunoSEQ multiplex PCR, while the TCRdb copy is restricted to in-frame clones and leaves out a portion. V and J calls and clone size follow that table, whereas D and trimming were derived from the DNA. The sample lists about 270,000 clones; approximately 90% were seen once. V was trimmed by 2 bases and J by 2 bases, leaving 10 bases between them. From germline, CDR1 is LGHNA and CDR2 YNFKEQ. The CDR3 spans 14 residues.

This chain uses TRBV4-2 with TRBJ2-7, with D unresolved. This TCR was recovered from a man aged 40-55 years who had been exposed to COVID-19. The source material was PBMCs or T cells enriched from blood (not recorded which). DNA of the CDR3: TGTGCCAGCAGCCAACACAAATTTACCTACGAGCAGTACTTC. Its protein product is CASSQHKFTYEQYF.